Below, 19 T cell receptor beta chains from the same sample are listed, as sequenced in a study of T cells in Graves' hyperthyroidism and ophthalmopathy. TCR beta CDR3 regions were amplified from RNA. A first-round RT-PCR of the TCR CDR3 used the HTBI primer set. TCRdb passed the multiplex PCR reads through MiXCR, listing each CDR3 protein once. This sample has around 700,000 distinct CDR3 sequences, with approximately 18% found just once. Sequenced input: blood. These receptors were collected from a woman aged 45-65 years with Graves' hyperthyroidism that later progressed to Graves' ophthalmopathy.

This chain joins TRBV12-3 or TRBV12-4 and TRBJ2-3, with TRBD1 matching over 8 bases. The J segment lost 3 bases and the V segment lost 6 bases, leaving 11 bases of the junction unmatched. The CDR3 contains 16 residues. CDR3 sequence (DNA): TGTGCCAGCAGCCGCGGACAGGGTTGGGGAACAGATACGCAGTATTTT. This codes for CASSRGQGWGTDTQYF.

The chain combines TRBV7-9 with TRBJ1-6; 7 nucleotides match TRBD1. From germline, CDR1 is SEHNR and CDR2 FQNEAQ (reference sequence). Trimming at V came to 4 bases and at J to 7 bases, leaving 13 bases not matched to a gene. The CDR3 has 17 residues. Here the CDR3 DNA reads TGTGCCAGCAGCTCCAAGGGGGACAGACCAGACAATTCACCCCTCCACTTT. Its translation is CASSSKGDRPDNSPLHF.

This clonotype was counted many times. V and J are TRBV7-2 and TRBJ2-7, with D uncertain. This CDR3 spans 13 amino acids. Germline V gene lookup returns CDR1 SGHTA and CDR2 FQGNSA. Trimming took 1 base from V and 3 from J, leaving 7 bases between them. CDR3 sequence: CASSLDRIYEQYF. In nucleotides, the CDR3 is TGTGCCAGCAGCTTAGACCGGATCTACGAGCAGTACTTC.

This clonotype was seen at least ten times. The rearrangement uses TRBV6-1 and TRBJ2-7; 7 bases line up with TRBD1. Germline V CDR1 and CDR2: MNHNS, SASEGT. J gave up 2 bases and V 8 bases, and 9 bases lay outside the gene matches. The CDR3 length is 14 residues. This CDR3 is CASFYRDRAYEQYF. The CDR3 coding sequence is TGTGCCAGCTTCTATCGGGACAGAGCCTACGAGCAGTACTTC.

This clonotype was observed a handful of times. This sequence joins TRBV9 and TRBJ1-2; TRBD1 aligns across 11 bases. Germline CDR1 and CDR2: SGDLS and YYNGEE. The CDR3 runs 15 residues. J lost 5 bases, V lost 3 bases, and 6 bases had no gene match. The CDR3 loop is CASSADRGLRYGYTF. CDR3 DNA: TGTGCCAGCAGCGCGGACAGGGGGCTGAGATATGGCTACACCTTC.

The rearrangement links TRBV13 to TRBJ2-3, with 8 bases that match TRBD2. Trimming took 0 bases from V and 1 from J; bases not matched to a gene: 6. This CDR3 has 17 residues. Germline values: CDR1 PRHDT, CDR2 FYEKMQ (reference sequence). The CDR3 sequence is CASSLGVGGAGTDTQYF. In nucleotides, the CDR3 is TGTGCCAGCAGCTTAGGAGTCGGGGGGGCGGGCACAGATACGCAGTATTTT. Full variable domain (remainder filled in from reference TRBV13 and TRBJ2-3): AAGVIQSPRHLIKEKRETATLKCYPIPRHDTVYWYQQGPGQDPQFLISFYEKMQSDKGSIPDRFSAQQFSDYHSELNMSSLELGDSALYFCASSLGVGGAGTDTQYFGPGTRLTVL.

In the case of this clonotype: One junction end disagrees with the germline gene, perhaps due to a read error. V is TRBV5-1 and J is TRBJ1-4, with TRBD1 as a possible D gene (5 bases). Looked up from germline, CDR1 is SGHRS and CDR2 is YFSETQ. There are 15 residues in the CDR3. Here the CDR3 DNA reads TGCGCCAGCAGCTTGTCCGGGGCTGCTAATGTAAAACTGTTTTTT. Protein product: CASSLSGAANVKLFF.

This clonotype was counted a few times. The gene calls are TRBV18 and TRBJ1-5; TRBD1 matches 9 bases. The CDR3 is made up of 17 amino acids. The ends lost 0 bases at V and 3 bases at J; junction bases unmatched: 6. The germline V gene has CDR1 KGHSH and CDR2 LQKENI. The CDR3 DNA is TGTGCCAGCTCACCACCGGGGGGACAGGGCAACAATCAGCCCCAGCATTTT. Its translation: CASSPPGGQGNNQPQHF.

This clonotype was counted ten times or more. CDR3 in DNA: TGCAGTGCTAGTGCTCAGGGTAGGAGCACTGAAGCTTTCTTT. Protein product: CSASAQGRSTEAFF. The chain carries TRBV20-1 and TRBJ1-1; D is possibly TRBD1 (5 bases). In germline, CDR1 is DFQATT, CDR2 SNEGSKA (reference sequence). The V end lost 3 bases, the J end lost 4 bases, and 15 bases lay between the germline ends. The CDR3 is 14 amino acids.

The chain couples TRBV7-2 to TRBJ2-7, with D possibly TRBD2 on 5 matching bases. The germline V gene has CDR1 SGHTA and CDR2 FQGNSA. The ends were cut back, 5 bases at V and 6 bases at J, with 14 bases in the middle. This CDR3 contains 13 residues. CDR3 sequence: CASSPIEGSEQYF. In DNA, the CDR3 is TGTGCCAGCAGCCCAATAGAAGGGAGCGAGCAGTACTTC.

The table lists this clonotype with many counts. The chain uses TRBV12-3 or TRBV12-4 and TRBJ1-5; weak D call: TRBD1 (5 bases). Between the trimmed V and J ends, which lost 1 base and 6 bases, there was a span of 10 bases. The CDR3 has 14 amino acids. The CDR3 sequence: CASSLVGGGQPQHF. The CDR3 nucleotides read TGTGCCAGCAGTTTAGTGGGGGGAGGTCAGCCCCAGCATTTT.

This clonotype was counted between two and nine times. The CDR3 is CASSGTGGVGEKLFF. In nucleotides, the CDR3 is TGTGCCAGCTCGGGGACAGGGGGCGTTGGCGAAAAACTGTTTTTT. V is TRBV18 and J is TRBJ1-4, with 12 bases lining up with TRBD1. V lost 6 bases and J lost 8; bases outside the gene matches: 7. The CDR3 covers 15 residues. CDR1 is KGHSH, CDR2 LQKENI, per germline.

This clonotype showed up many times. The chain carries TRBV13 and TRBJ2-3; D is unresolved. Between the trimmed V and J ends, which lost 5 bases and 5 bases, there was a span of 5 bases. The V gene's germline CDR1 is PRHDT and CDR2 FYEKMQ (reference sequence). The CDR3 is made up of 11 amino acids. The CDR3 sequence: CASSDIDTQYF. Here the CDR3 DNA reads TGTGCCAGCAGCGACATAGATACGCAGTATTTT.

For the CDR3, the DNA is TGTGCCAGCAGTTCGGGACAGGAGCCCAACGAGCAGTACTTC. Protein product: CASSSGQEPNEQYF. The rearrangement uses TRBV6-9 and TRBJ2-7; 8 nucleotides agree with TRBD1. Germline-derived CDR1 and CDR2 are MNHGY and SVAAGI. The CDR3 length is 14 residues. V dropped 4 bases and J dropped 5; count of bases not matched to a gene: 7.

The V call is TRBV20-1, the J call TRBJ2-2; D uncertain. This CDR3 has 12 amino acids. The V end was cut by 7 bases, the J end by 5 bases, with 11 bases between. The germline CDR1 and CDR2 sequences are DFQATT and SNEGSKA (reference sequence). The CDR3 DNA is TGCAGTGGGTCCTCCGGGACCGGGGAGCTGTTTTTT. This gives the protein CSGSSGTGELFF.

The V gene is TRBV20-1, the J gene TRBJ2-1, with 10 bases that match TRBD2. The CDR3 has 14 residues. Germline V gene sequence: CDR1 DFQATT, CDR2 SNEGSKA (reference sequence). With 6 bases clipped from V and 4 bases from J, the junction kept 6 bases outside the gene matches. DNA of the CDR3: TGCAGTGCCTTCACTAGCGGGGCGTACAATGAGCAGTTCTTC. It is translated as CSAFTSGAYNEQFF.

V and J are TRBV6-2 or TRBV6-3 and TRBJ2-1, with 7 bases fitting TRBD2. CDR1 and CDR2 from the germline V gene are MNHEY and SVGEGT. V was clipped by 0 bases and J by 6 bases; unmatched bases: 8. This CDR3 spans 16 amino acids. The CDR3 protein is CASSYSLWEGRNEQFF. The CDR3 nucleotides read TGTGCCAGCAGTTACTCCTTGTGGGAGGGCCGCAATGAGCAGTTCTTC.

This clonotype was counted many times. The V and J genes are TRBV18 and TRBJ1-2; 7 positions match TRBD1. In germline, CDR1 is KGHSH, CDR2 LQKENI. The CDR3 is 17 residues long. V lost 6 bases, J lost 6 bases, and 19 bases stayed unmatched. CDR3 loop: CASSRDNVPTGWDGYTF. In DNA, the CDR3 is TGTGCCAGCTCTCGCGATAACGTCCCGACAGGGTGGGATGGCTACACCTTC.

The chain uses TRBV11-2 and TRBJ1-3; 10 nucleotides align to TRBD1. This CDR3 is 17 amino acids long. Trimming at V came to 5 bases and at J to 0 bases, leaving 7 bases not matched to a gene. From germline, CDR1 is SGHAT and CDR2 FQNNGV. The CDR3 coding sequence is TGTGCCAGCAGCCCCAGACAGGGGGCACTCTCTGGAAACACCATATATTTT. It yields the protein CASSPRQGALSGNTIYF.